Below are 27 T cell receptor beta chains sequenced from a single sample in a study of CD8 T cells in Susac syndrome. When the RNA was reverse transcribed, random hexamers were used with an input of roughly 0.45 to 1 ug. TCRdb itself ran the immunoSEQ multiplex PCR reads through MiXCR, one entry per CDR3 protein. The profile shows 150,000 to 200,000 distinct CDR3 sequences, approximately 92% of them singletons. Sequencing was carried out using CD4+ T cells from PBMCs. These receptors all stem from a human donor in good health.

This CDR3 is CASTPRLAGNYNEQFF. The CDR3 nucleotides are TGTGCCAGCACCCCCAGGTTGGCGGGGAACTACAATGAGCAGTTCTTC. The chain has TRBV6-6 and TRBJ2-1; tentatively, D is TRBD2 (6 bases). Germline assignment: CDR1 MNHNY and CDR2 SVGAGI (reference sequence). There are 16 residues in the CDR3. V was shortened by 7 bases and J by 3 bases, with 19 bases between the two germline ends.

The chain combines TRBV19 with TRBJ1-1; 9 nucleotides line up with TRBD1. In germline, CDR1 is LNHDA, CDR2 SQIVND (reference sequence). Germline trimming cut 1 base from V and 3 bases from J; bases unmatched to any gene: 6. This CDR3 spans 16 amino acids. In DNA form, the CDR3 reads TGTGCCAGTAGTATAGCCTCTGGGACAGGGTACACTGAAGCTTTCTTT. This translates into CASSIASGTGYTEAFF.

The CDR3 DNA reads as TGTGCCAGCAGCCAAGGGGCAGTCACTGAAGCTTTCTTT. It translates to CASSQGAVTEAFF. The chain combines TRBV3-1 with TRBJ1-1, with D unclear. The CDR3 totals 13 residues. Deletions cut 1 base from V and 4 bases from J, with 7 bases between. Per the germline V gene, CDR1 is LGHDT and CDR2 is YNNKEL (reference sequence).

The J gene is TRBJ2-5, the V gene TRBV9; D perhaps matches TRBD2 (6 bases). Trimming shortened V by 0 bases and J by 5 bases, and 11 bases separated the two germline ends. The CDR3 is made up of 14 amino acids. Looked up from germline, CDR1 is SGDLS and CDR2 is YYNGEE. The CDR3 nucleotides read TGTGCCAGCAGCGTAGGCGGGGATAGGGAGACCCAGTACTTC. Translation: CASSVGGDRETQYF.

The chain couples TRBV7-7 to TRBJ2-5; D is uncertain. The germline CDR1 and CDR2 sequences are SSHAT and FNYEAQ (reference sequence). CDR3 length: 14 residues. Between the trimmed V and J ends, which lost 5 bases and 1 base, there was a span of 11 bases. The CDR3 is CASSDGRSQETQYF. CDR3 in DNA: TGTGCCAGCAGCGACGGCAGGAGCCAAGAGACCCAGTACTTC.

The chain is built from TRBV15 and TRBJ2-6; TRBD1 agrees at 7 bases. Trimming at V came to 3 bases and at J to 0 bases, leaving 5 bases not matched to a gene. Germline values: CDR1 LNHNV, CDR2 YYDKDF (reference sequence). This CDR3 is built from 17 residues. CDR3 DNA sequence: TGTGCCACCAGCAGCGGACAGGCCAGCTCTGGGGCCAACGTCCTGACTTTC. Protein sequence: CATSSGQASSGANVLTF.

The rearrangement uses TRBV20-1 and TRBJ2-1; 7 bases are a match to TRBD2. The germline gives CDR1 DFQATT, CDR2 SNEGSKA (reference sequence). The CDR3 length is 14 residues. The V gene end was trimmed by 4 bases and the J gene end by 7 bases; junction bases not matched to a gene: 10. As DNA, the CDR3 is TGCAGTGCTATCTCCAGCGGGGTATGGAATGAGCAGTTCTTC. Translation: CSAISSGVWNEQFF.

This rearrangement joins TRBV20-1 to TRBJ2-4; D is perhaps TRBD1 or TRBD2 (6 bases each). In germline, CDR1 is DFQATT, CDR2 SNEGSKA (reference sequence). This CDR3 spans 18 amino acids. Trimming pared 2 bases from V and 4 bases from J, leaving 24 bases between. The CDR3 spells CSARSEGGSGVQKNIQYF. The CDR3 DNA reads TGCAGTGCTAGAAGTGAGGGGGGCTCTGGAGTTCAAAAAAACATTCAGTACTTC.

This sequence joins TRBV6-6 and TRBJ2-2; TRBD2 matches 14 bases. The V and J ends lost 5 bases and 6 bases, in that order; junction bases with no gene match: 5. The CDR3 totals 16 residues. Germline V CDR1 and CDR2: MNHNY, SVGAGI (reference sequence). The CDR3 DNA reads TGTGCCAGCAGTCAACGACTAGCGGGGGGGCCCGGGGAGCTGTTTTTT. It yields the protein CASSQRLAGGPGELFF.

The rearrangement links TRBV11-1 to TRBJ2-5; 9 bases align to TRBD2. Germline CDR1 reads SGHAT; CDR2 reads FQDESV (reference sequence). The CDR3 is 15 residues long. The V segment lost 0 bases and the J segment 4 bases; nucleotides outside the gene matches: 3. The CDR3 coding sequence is TGTGCCAGCAGCTTAGCTCCTAGCGGGGTAGAGACCCAGTACTTC. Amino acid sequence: CASSLAPSGVETQYF.

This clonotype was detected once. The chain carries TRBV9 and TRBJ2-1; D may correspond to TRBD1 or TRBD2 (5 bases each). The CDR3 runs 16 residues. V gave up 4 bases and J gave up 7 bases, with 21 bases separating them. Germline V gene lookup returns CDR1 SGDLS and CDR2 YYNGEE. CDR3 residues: CASSLWGLGLENEQFF. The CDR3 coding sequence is TGTGCCAGCAGCCTCTGGGGCCTCGGACTTGAGAATGAGCAGTTCTTC.

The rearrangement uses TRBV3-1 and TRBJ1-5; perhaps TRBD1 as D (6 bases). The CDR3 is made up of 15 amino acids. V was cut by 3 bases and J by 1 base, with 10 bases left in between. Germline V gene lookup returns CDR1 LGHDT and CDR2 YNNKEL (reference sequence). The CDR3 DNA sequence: TGTGCCAGCAGCCAGGGGGCGGGGAGCAATCAGCCCCAGCATTTT. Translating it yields CASSQGAGSNQPQHF.

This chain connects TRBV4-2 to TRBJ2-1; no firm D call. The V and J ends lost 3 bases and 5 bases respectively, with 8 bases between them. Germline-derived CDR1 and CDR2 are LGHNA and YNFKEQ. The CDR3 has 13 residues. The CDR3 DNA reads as TGTGCCAGCAGCCAGTCATTAGACAATGAGCAGTTCTTC. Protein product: CASSQSLDNEQFF.

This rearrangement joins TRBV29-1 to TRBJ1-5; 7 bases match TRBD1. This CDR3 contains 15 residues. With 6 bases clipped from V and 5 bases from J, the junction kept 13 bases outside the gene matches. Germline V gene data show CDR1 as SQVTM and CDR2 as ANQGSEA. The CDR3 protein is CSVPLQGKKDQPQHF. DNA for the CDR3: TGCAGCGTCCCTTTACAGGGGAAAAAAGATCAGCCCCAGCATTTT.

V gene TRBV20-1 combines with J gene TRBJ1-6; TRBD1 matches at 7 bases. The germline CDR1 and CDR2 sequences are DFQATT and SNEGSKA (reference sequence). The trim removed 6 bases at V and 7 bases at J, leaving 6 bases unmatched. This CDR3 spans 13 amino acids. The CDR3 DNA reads TGCAGTGCCCAGGACAGGTTGAATTCACCCCTCCACTTT. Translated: CSAQDRLNSPLHF.

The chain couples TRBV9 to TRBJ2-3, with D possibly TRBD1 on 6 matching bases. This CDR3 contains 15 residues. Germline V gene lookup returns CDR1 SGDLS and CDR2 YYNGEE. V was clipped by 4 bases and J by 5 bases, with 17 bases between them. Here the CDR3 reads CASSLTGKRIDTQYF. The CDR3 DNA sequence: TGTGCCAGCAGCTTAACAGGGAAACGGATAGATACGCAGTATTTT.

CDR3 nucleotides: TGTGCCAGCAGTGAAACCCCCCCCCAGGCCGGGGAGCTGTTTTTT. This sequence encodes CASSETPPQAGELFF. This chain uses TRBV2 with TRBJ2-2; D is undetermined. Per germline, CDR1 SNHLY and CDR2 FYNNEI. Trimming pared 2 bases from V and 6 bases from J, leaving 13 bases between. The CDR3 runs to 15 residues.

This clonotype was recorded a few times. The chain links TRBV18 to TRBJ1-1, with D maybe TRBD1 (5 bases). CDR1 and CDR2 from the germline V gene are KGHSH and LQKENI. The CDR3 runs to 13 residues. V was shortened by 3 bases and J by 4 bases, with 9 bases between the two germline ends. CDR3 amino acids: CASSPLGGTEAFF. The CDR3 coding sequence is TGTGCCAGCTCACCCCTGGGGGGCACTGAAGCTTTCTTT.

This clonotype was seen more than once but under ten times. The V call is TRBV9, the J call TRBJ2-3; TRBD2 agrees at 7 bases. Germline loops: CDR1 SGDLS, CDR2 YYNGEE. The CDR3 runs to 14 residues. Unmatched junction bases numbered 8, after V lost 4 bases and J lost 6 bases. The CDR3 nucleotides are TGTGCCAGCAGCCCCCGACTAGCAGCGGATACGCAGTATTTT. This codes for CASSPRLAADTQYF.

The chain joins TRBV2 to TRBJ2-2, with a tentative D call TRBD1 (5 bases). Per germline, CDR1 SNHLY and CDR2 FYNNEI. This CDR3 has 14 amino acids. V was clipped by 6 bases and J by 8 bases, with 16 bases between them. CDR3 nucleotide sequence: TGTGCCAGCAGCTTTCAGGGCCGTCAAGGGGAGCTGTTTTTT. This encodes CASSFQGRQGELFF.

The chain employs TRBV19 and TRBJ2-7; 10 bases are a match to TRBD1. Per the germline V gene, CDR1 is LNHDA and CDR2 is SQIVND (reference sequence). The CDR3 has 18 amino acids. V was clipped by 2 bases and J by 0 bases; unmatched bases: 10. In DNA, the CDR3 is TGTGCCAGTAGTATACGCGGGACAGGGGCCCAATACTCCTACGAGCAGTACTTC. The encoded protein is CASSIRGTGAQYSYEQYF.

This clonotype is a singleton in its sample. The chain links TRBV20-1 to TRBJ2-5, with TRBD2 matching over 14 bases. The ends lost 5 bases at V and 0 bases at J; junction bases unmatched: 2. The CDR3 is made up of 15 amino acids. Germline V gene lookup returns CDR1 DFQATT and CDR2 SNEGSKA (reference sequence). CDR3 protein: CSAGLAGGYQETQYF. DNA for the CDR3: TGCAGTGCTGGACTAGCGGGGGGTTACCAAGAGACCCAGTACTTC.

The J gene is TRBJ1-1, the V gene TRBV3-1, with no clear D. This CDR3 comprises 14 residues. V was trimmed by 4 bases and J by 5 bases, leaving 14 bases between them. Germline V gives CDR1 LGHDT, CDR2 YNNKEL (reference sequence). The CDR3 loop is CASSPDQVLTEAFF. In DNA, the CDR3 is TGTGCCAGCAGCCCCGACCAGGTCCTGACTGAAGCTTTCTTT.

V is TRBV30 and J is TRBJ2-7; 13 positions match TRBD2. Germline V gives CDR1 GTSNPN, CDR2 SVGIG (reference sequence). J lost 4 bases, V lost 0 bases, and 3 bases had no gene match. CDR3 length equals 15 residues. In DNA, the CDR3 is TGTGCCTGGAGTGTAGGACTAGCGGGGGCTTACGAGCAGTACTTC. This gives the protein CAWSVGLAGAYEQYF.

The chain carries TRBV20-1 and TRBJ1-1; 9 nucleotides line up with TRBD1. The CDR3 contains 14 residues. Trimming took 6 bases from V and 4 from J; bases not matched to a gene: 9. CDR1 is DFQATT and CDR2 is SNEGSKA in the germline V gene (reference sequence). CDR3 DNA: TGCAGTGCCCACCGGGGACAGGGTAGCACTGAAGCTTTCTTT. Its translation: CSAHRGQGSTEAFF.

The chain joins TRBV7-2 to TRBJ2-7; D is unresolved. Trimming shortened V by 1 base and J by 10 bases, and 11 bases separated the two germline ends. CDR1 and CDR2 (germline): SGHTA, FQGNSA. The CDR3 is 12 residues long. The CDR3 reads CASSLVGTAQYF. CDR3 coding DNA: TGTGCCAGCAGCTTAGTAGGTACCGCCCAGTACTTC.

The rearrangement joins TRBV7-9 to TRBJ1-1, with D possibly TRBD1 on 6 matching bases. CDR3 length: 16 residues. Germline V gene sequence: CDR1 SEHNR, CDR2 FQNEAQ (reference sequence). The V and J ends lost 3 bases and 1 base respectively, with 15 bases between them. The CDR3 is CASSFSGGGGNTEAFF. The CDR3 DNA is TGTGCCAGCAGCTTTTCAGGAGGGGGGGGGAACACTGAAGCTTTCTTT.